This T cell receptor (beta chain) was recovered during a study of CD8+ T cells in alopecia areata. Study-level information: Treated patients were given 5 to 10 mg oral tofacitinib twice daily.

Germline-derived CDR1 and CDR2 are SQVTM and ANQGSEA. The CDR3 has 13 amino acids. V lost 0 bases, J lost 5 bases, and 8 bases lay in between. RNA was isolated and reverse transcribed to cDNA, the sequencing template. The data were produced by immunoSEQ multiplex PCR, yet TCRdb's version contains in-frame clones alone and is incomplete. The data show fewer than 200,000 clones, 65% to 75% seen once. The chain has TRBV29-1 and TRBJ1-5; D remains unclear. The sample in question was CD8+ T cells sorted from blood, obtained at week 0. The TCR sequence derives from a human donor with alopecia areata. The CDR3 coding sequence is TGCAGCGTTGAAGATGGATGGGATCAGCCCCAGCATTTT. Its protein product is CSVEDGWDQPQHF.